This T cell receptor beta chain was profiled in a study of T cells in Graves' hyperthyroidism and ophthalmopathy. Template material for amplifying TCR beta CDR3 regions consisted of RNA transcripts. An initial round of RT-PCR targeting the TCR CDR3 relied on the HTBI primer set. TCRdb fed the multiplex PCR reads into MiXCR, producing one record per CDR3 protein. Of hundreds of thousands of distinct CDR3 sequences detected, approximately 15% appear once; the ten largest clones hold under 30%. Trimming cost V 3 bases and J 6 bases, with 8 bases left between them. In germline, CDR1 is MDHEN, CDR2 SYDVKM. This CDR3 has 12 amino acids. This clonotype was detected many times.

Sequences were obtained from blood. The sequence was obtained from a woman aged 25 to 39 with Graves' hyperthyroidism. V is TRBV28 and J is TRBJ1-1; D remains unclear. The CDR3: CASSFQTPEAFF. As DNA, the CDR3 is TGTGCCAGCAGTTTCCAAACCCCTGAAGCTTTCTTT. Full variable domain (remainder filled in from reference TRBV28 and TRBJ1-1): DVKVTQSSRYLVKRTGEKVFLECVQDMDHENMFWYRQDPGLGLRLIYFSYDVKMKEKGDIPEGYSVSREKKERFSLILESASTNQTSMYLCASSFQTPEAFFGQGTRLTVV.